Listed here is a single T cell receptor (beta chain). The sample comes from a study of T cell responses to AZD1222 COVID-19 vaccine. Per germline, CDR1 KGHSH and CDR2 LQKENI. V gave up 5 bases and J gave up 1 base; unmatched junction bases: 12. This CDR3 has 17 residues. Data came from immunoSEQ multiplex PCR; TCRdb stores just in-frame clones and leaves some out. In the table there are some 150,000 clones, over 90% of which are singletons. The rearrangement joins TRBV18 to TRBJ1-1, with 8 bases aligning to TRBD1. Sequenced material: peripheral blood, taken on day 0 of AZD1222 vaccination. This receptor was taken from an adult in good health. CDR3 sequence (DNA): TGTGCCAGCTCATTAACAACAGGGGGACGGTGGAACACTGAAGCTTTCTTT. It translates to CASSLTTGGRWNTEAFF.